This T cell receptor beta chain came from a study of cytomegalovirus exposure and HLA in healthy donors. As regards this clone: The target antigen is unknown.

The study ran its PCR with 60 Vbeta and 13 Jbeta primers. Here immunoSEQ multiplex PCR was the method, and the copy in TCRdb shows in-frame clones only, minus some. The profile covers 100,000 to 150,000 clones, with just over 70% appearing a single time and over 2% taken by the ten largest. Overall study results and limits: The study labeled 150 or so TCR beta chains cytomegalovirus-associated. Published work reported that the classifier diagnosed cytomegalovirus status with high specificity and sensitivity. Common viral pathogens (according to a later analysis) appeared linked to several of the most significant clusters.

Germline CDR1 is SGDLS and CDR2 is YYNGEE. V was trimmed by 0 bases and J by 4 bases, leaving 19 bases between them. The CDR3 has 17 amino acids. The rearrangement links TRBV9 to TRBJ1-2, with TRBD1 as a possible D gene (6 bases). Material for sequencing was PBMCs. The sequence was obtained from a woman aged 60-70 years in good health and CMV-seropositive. The CDR3 region is CASSVGGRPGGGYGYTF. The DNA of the CDR3 is TGTGCCAGCAGCGTAGGGGGGCGGCCCGGAGGTGGCTATGGCTACACCTTC.